The present TCR beta chain was sequenced within a study of CD8 T cells in Susac syndrome. Random hexamers served to reverse transcribe roughly 0.45 to 1 ug RNA. An immunoSEQ multiplex PCR generated amplified TCR beta CDR3 products spanning 54 Vbeta and 13 Jbeta. TCRdb re-analysed the immunoSEQ multiplex PCR reads in MiXCR, keeping a single row per CDR3 protein. The sample lists 150,000 or so distinct CDR3 sequences, approximately 96% occurring once. J lost 5 bases, V lost 6 bases, and 16 bases had no gene match. Germline V gene sequence: CDR1 SGHVS, CDR2 FQNEAQ. The CDR3 is 17 residues long. This clonotype was obtained from a human donor with Susac syndrome. This chain joins TRBV7-8 and TRBJ2-5, with TRBD2 matching 9 bases. Input material: CD4+ T cells from PBMCs. The CDR3 loop reads CASRLRVGAGGLETQYF. The CDR3, as DNA: TGTGCCAGCAGGCTAAGGGTTGGGGCGGGGGGGCTCGAGACCCAGTACTTC.